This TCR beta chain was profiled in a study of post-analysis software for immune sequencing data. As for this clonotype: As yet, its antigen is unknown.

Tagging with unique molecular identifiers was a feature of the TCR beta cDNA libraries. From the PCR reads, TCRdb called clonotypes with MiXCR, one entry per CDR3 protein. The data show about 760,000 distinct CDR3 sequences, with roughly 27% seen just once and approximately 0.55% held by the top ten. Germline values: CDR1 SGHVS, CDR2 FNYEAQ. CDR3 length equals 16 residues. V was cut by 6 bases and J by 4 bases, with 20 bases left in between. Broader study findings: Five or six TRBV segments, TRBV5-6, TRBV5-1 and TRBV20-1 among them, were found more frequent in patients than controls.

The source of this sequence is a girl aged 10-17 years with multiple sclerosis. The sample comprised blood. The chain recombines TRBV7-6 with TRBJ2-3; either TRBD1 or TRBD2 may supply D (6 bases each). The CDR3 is CASSGVGGQTSDTQYF. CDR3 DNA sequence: TGTGCCAGCAGTGGGGTAGGGGGGCAGACGTCAGATACGCAGTATTTT.